Following are 4 T cell receptor beta chains from one sample sequenced in a study of beta chain features in type 1 diabetes. Study-level results: Significant though moderate, a shortening of TCRB CDR3s appeared in all four CD4+ subsets of Type 1 diabetes patients.

Antigen specificity for these receptors is unknown. Since all of the isolated RNA was reverse transcribed, expressed TCRB transcripts were what got sequenced. TCRdb's copy holds only in-frame clones and misses some; the assay was immunoSEQ multiplex PCR. The sample carries around 260,000 clones, about a fifth recorded once. Sequenced input: naive CD4+ T cells from blood. The receptor set was obtained from a middle-aged woman with type 1 diabetes.

This clone was seen a handful of times. The rearrangement joins TRBV30 to TRBJ2-2; TRBD2 matches 7 bases. CDR1 is GTSNPN, CDR2 SVGIG, per germline (reference sequence). The CDR3 runs to 11 residues. DNA of the CDR3: TGTGGCGGGAGACGGGACGGGGAGCTGTTTTTT. As protein: CGGRRDGELFF.

The V and J genes are TRBV9 and TRBJ1-2, with D maybe TRBD1 (6 bases). This CDR3 region has 13 residues. V was pared by 0 bases and J by 7 bases, with 10 bases between. The germline V gene has CDR1 SGDLS and CDR2 YYNGEE. The CDR3 region has the DNA TGTGCCAGCAGCGTAGACCCGACAGGTGGCTACACCTTC. This translates into CASSVDPTGGYTF.

This clone was seen only a few times. The V gene is TRBV15, the J gene TRBJ2-5; 8 nucleotides align to TRBD1. CDR1 is LNHNV and CDR2 is YYDKDF in the germline V gene (reference sequence). CDR3 size: 14 residues. V gave up 5 bases and J gave up 4 bases; unmatched junction bases: 6. CDR3 nucleotide sequence: TGTGCCACCAGCTCTGACAGGGGACGAGAGACCCAGTACTTC. It is translated as CATSSDRGRETQYF. The whole variable domain, filled in from reference TRBV15 and TRBJ2-5, reads DAMVIQNPRYQVTQFGKPVTLSCSQTLNHNVMYWYQQKSSQAPKLLFHYYDKDFNNEADTPDNFQSRRPNTSFCFLDIRSPGLGDTAMYLCATSSDRGRETQYFGPGTRLLVL.

The chain is built from TRBV9 and TRBJ2-5; 11 bases are a match to TRBD2. Trimming took 3 bases from V and 3 from J; bases not matched to a gene: 1. The CDR3 has 14 residues. Germline V lookup: CDR1 SGDLS, CDR2 YYNGEE. The CDR3 region is CASSGLAGKETQYF. As DNA, the CDR3 is TGTGCCAGCAGCGGACTAGCGGGAAAAGAGACCCAGTACTTC.